This TCR beta chain was sequenced for a study of blood T cell repertoires in COVID-19. About the research overall: COVID-19 samples, acute and convalescent, were from the United States, Italy and Spain. The cDNA or gDNA used as material had been derived from T cells, B-cell-depleted T cells, or PBMCs.

Per the original data handling: Amplified reference gene primers provided the basis for estimating nucleated cell counts. The table came from immunoSEQ multiplex PCR; TCRdb's copy has only in-frame clones and leaves some out. V and J calls and clone size are as listed in that table; D and trimming were resolved from the DNA. The table has 150,000 or so clones, 70% to 85% seen once. This CDR3 comprises 13 residues. V gave up 9 bases and J gave up 1 base, with 13 bases separating them. Germline V CDR1 and CDR2: LNHDA, SQIVND (reference sequence). This TCR was recovered from a woman of 80 years or more with acute or convalescent COVID-19. The V call is TRBV19, the J call TRBJ2-7; TRBD1 might be the D (6 bases). Sequencing input: peripheral blood. CDR3 bases: TGTGCCAGCAGACAGGCCCTTTCCTACGAGCAGTACTTC. As protein: CASRQALSYEQYF.